This entry lists 26 T cell receptor beta chains sequenced from one sample in a study of T-cell reconstitution after alpha-beta-depleted transplantation in children. Preparation of the TCRbeta library used unique molecular identifiers. TCRdb fed the PCR reads into MiXCR, producing one record per CDR3 protein. The sample comprises fewer than 700,000 distinct CDR3 sequences, 10% to 15% of which are singletons, and over 2% rests with the top ten. Material: PBMCs, mostly from graft donor cells, obtained 360 days after TCRalphabeta/CD19-depleted stem cell transplant. The receptors come from a male patient between 5 and 17 years old who had a stem cell transplant for acute myeloid leukemia, so the T cells may come from the graft donor.

The sample holds many counts of this clonotype. The rearrangement joins TRBV6-2 or TRBV6-3 to TRBJ2-5; D unresolved. The CDR3 is 14 amino acids. CDR1 and CDR2 from the germline V gene are MNHEY and SVGEGT. The ends were cut back, 2 bases at V and 5 bases at J, with 12 bases in the middle. CDR3 residues: CASSYQDLRETQYF. The CDR3 bases are TGTGCCAGCAGTTACCAGGACCTGAGGGAGACCCAGTACTTC.

The rearrangement uses TRBV6-2 or TRBV6-3 and TRBJ2-2; 7 nucleotides align to TRBD1. The CDR3 has 16 residues. Germline V lookup: CDR1 MNHEY, CDR2 SVGEGT. The trim removed 5 bases at V and 0 bases at J, leaving 6 bases unmatched. CDR3 residues: CASSRDSSPNTGELFF. The CDR3, as DNA: TGTGCCAGCAGTCGGGACAGCAGCCCGAACACCGGGGAGCTGTTTTTT.

V gene TRBV7-2 combines with J gene TRBJ2-3; 9 bases fit TRBD2. The CDR3 has 16 amino acids. Germline V CDR1 and CDR2: SGHTA, FQGNSA. V lost 6 bases and J lost 2; bases outside the gene matches: 9. For the CDR3, the DNA is TGTGCCAGCAGAATACTAGCGGGTCCTCCCACAGATACGCAGTATTTT. It translates to CASRILAGPPTDTQYF.

CDR3 loop: CASSFKPPPNTGELFF. CDR3 coding DNA: TGTGCCAGCAGCTTCAAGCCTCCCCCGAACACCGGGGAGCTGTTTTTT. The chain couples TRBV11-2 to TRBJ2-2; D ambiguous. Trimming removed 3 bases at V and 0 bases at J, with 11 bases between. In germline, CDR1 is SGHAT, CDR2 FQNNGV. CDR3 length: 16 amino acids.

This clonotype was seen more than once but under ten times. The chain has TRBV7-3 and TRBJ2-1; TRBD2 might be the D (5 bases). The germline V gene has CDR1 SGHTA and CDR2 FQGTGA. V was trimmed by 5 bases and J by 7 bases, leaving 18 bases between them. This CDR3 contains 15 residues. The CDR3 region is CASSRLAVVNNEQFF. CDR3 sequence (DNA): TGTGCCAGCAGCCGTCTAGCCGTCGTAAATAATGAGCAGTTCTTC.

This clonotype showed up many times. This chain links TRBV29-1 with TRBJ2-7, with 7 bases matching TRBD1. The CDR3 is 11 residues long. V was pared by 8 bases and J by 2 bases, with 3 bases of the junction left unmatched. Germline values: CDR1 SQVTM, CDR2 ANQGSEA. CDR3 in amino acids: CSITGAYEQYF. In DNA, the CDR3 is TGCAGCATAACAGGGGCCTACGAGCAGTACTTC.

The CDR3 loop is CASSYWKGPENTEAFF. CDR3 bases: TGTGCCAGCAGTTACTGGAAGGGCCCCGAGAACACTGAAGCTTTCTTT. The gene calls are TRBV6-5 and TRBJ1-1; D is ambiguous. V was shortened by 1 base and J by 1 base, with 13 bases between the two germline ends. Germline V lookup: CDR1 MNHEY, CDR2 SVGAGI. The CDR3 covers 16 residues.

This clonotype appeared a few times. This chain joins TRBV6-2 or TRBV6-3 and TRBJ2-1, with TRBD2 identical over 14 bases. The ends lost 6 bases at V and 7 bases at J; junction bases unmatched: 8. Germline V lookup: CDR1 MNHEY, CDR2 SVGEGT. CDR3 length: 16 residues. The CDR3 protein is CASRYGTSGRYNEQFF. The CDR3 DNA is TGTGCCAGCAGGTACGGGACTAGCGGGAGATATAATGAGCAGTTCTTC.

The chain has TRBV10-3 and TRBJ2-4; D gene uncertain. Trimming stripped 2 bases from V and 8 bases from J, with 7 bases between. Germline loops: CDR1 ENHRY, CDR2 SYGVKD. The CDR3 has 12 amino acids. The CDR3 region is CAISERSDIQYF. The CDR3 coding sequence is TGTGCCATCAGTGAGAGGAGTGACATTCAGTACTTC.

The gene calls are TRBV28 and TRBJ2-1; D gene ambiguous. The CDR3 is 17 residues long. Germline values: CDR1 MDHEN, CDR2 SYDVKM. V dropped 2 bases and J dropped 1 base, with 15 bases sitting between them. The CDR3 reads CASSLLTFRASYNEQFF. CDR3 in DNA: TGTGCCAGCAGTTTACTGACTTTCCGGGCATCCTACAATGAGCAGTTCTTC. The variable domain in full, completed from reference TRBV28 and TRBJ2-1, reads DVKVTQSSRYLVKRTGEKVFLECVQDMDHENMFWYRQDPGLGLRLIYFSYDVKMKEKGDIPEGYSVSREKKERFSLILESASTNQTSMYLCASSLLTFRASYNEQFFGPGTRLTVL.

The genes are TRBV20-1 and TRBJ2-3, with no clear D. CDR3 length: 12 amino acids. Between the trimmed V and J ends, which lost 3 bases and 2 bases, there was a span of 6 bases. Looked up from germline, CDR1 is DFQATT and CDR2 is SNEGSKA (reference sequence). The CDR3 protein is CSARFNTDTQYF. The CDR3, as DNA: TGCAGTGCTAGGTTCAACACAGATACGCAGTATTTT.

This clonotype was seen more than once but under ten times. The rearrangement uses TRBV29-1 and TRBJ2-1, with a tentative D call TRBD2 (7 bases). Germline CDR1 is SQVTM and CDR2 is ANQGSEA. The CDR3 runs 14 residues. V lost 8 bases and J lost 10, with 24 bases in between. The CDR3 DNA is TGCAGCCACTCCCCGGGGGGCAATCGCGGCGAGCAGTTCTTC. Translated: CSHSPGGNRGEQFF.

The chain recombines TRBV5-1 with TRBJ2-1; either TRBD1 or TRBD2 may fit D (5 bases each). This CDR3 is 18 amino acids long. Germline V gene data show CDR1 as SGHRS and CDR2 as YFSETQ. V dropped 0 bases and J dropped 6 bases, with 22 bases sitting between them. This CDR3 is CASSLAGPSPGSSNEQFF. DNA of the CDR3: TGCGCCAGCAGCTTGGCAGGGCCCTCCCCGGGGAGTTCCAATGAGCAGTTCTTC.

V usage is TRBV5-1 and J usage is TRBJ2-7, with 11 bases identical to TRBD2. The CDR3 consists of 14 residues. Trimming removed 4 bases from V and 3 bases from J; junction bases left unmatched: 3. The germline V gene has CDR1 SGHRS and CDR2 YFSETQ. CDR3 bases: TGCGCCAGCAGCGGGGGACTAGCGGTCTACGAGCAGTACTTC. This gives the protein CASSGGLAVYEQYF.

This clonotype was seen more than once but under ten times. The chain joins TRBV6-2 or TRBV6-3 to TRBJ1-6; TRBD1 might be the D (5 bases). The V end was cut by 0 bases, the J end by 9 bases, with 15 bases between. This CDR3 region has 16 residues. The V gene's germline CDR1 is MNHEY and CDR2 SVGEGT. CDR3 protein: CASSYSVGGASSPLHF. The CDR3 nucleotides read TGTGCCAGCAGTTACTCGGTCGGGGGAGCGAGTTCACCCCTCCACTTT.

This clonotype was counted at least ten times. The chain is built from TRBV6-2 or TRBV6-3 and TRBJ2-7; D is undetermined. Looked up from germline, CDR1 is MNHEY and CDR2 is SVGEGT. This CDR3 comprises 11 residues. The V and J ends lost 1 base and 5 bases respectively, with 3 bases between them. CDR3 in DNA: TGTGCCAGCAGTTACTTGGACGAGCAGTACTTC. Translated, it gives CASSYLDEQYF.

The chain joins TRBV6-2 or TRBV6-3 to TRBJ1-3; 11 nucleotides line up with TRBD1. The trim removed 6 bases at V and 0 bases at J, leaving 13 bases unmatched. This CDR3 has 19 residues. Per the germline V gene, CDR1 is MNHEY and CDR2 is SVGEGT. The CDR3 region is CASSQPPGTGGLSGNTIYF. CDR3 sequence (DNA): TGTGCCAGCAGCCAGCCCCCCGGGACAGGGGGTCTCTCTGGAAACACCATATATTTT.

About this clonotype: One end of the junction is discordant with germline, which a read error may explain. V gene TRBV19 combines with J gene TRBJ2-1; D call uncertain. Germline CDR1 is LNHDA and CDR2 is SQIVND (reference sequence). The CDR3 sequence is 16 residues long. DNA for the CDR3: TGTGGCAGTAGTATAATCACAGCGAGCTCCTACAATGAGCAGTTCTTC. Its translation: CGSSIITASSYNEQFF.

This clonotype was observed many times. The J gene is TRBJ2-2, the V gene TRBV5-5; TRBD2 agrees at 7 bases. The CDR3 contains 17 residues. The germline V gene has CDR1 SGHKS and CDR2 YYEKEE (reference sequence). The V and J ends lost 3 bases and 0 bases, in that order; junction bases with no gene match: 8. The CDR3 loop reads CASSSGLGAPNTGELFF. CDR3 bases: TGTGCCAGCAGCTCTGGACTAGGGGCCCCGAACACCGGGGAGCTGTTTTTT.

This clonotype was observed a few times. J is TRBJ2-3 and V is TRBV7-8; D ambiguous. Per the germline V gene, CDR1 is SGHVS and CDR2 is FQNEAQ. The CDR3 consists of 14 residues. Trimming removed 5 bases from V and 10 bases from J, with 19 bases in between. In nucleotides, the CDR3 is TGTGCCAGCAGCCATTTCCCGGGTCTTGGGGCGCAGTATTTT. This encodes CASSHFPGLGAQYF.

This sequence joins TRBV12-3 or TRBV12-4 and TRBJ2-7, with 10 positions matching TRBD2. V lost 5 bases to trimming and J lost 4 bases; unmatched junction nucleotides: 8. This CDR3 has 15 residues. CDR3 coding DNA: TGTGCCAGCAGTGGAGCGGGAGGGGCGGAATACGAGCAGTACTTC. Translated, it gives CASSGAGGAEYEQYF.

This clonotype has more than one count but fewer than ten. The chain employs TRBV30 and TRBJ2-3; D is undetermined. The germline gives CDR1 GTSNPN, CDR2 SVGIG (reference sequence). There are 15 residues in the CDR3. The germline V and J ends were trimmed by 2 bases and 4 bases, with 16 bases remaining between them. CDR3 sequence (DNA): TGTGCCTGGAGTCCCCAGCGACGGGTAGCAGATACGCAGTATTTT. Translated: CAWSPQRRVADTQYF.

The rearrangement links TRBV12-3 or TRBV12-4 to TRBJ1-1, with D maybe TRBD1 (6 bases). The CDR3 has 15 amino acids. V gave up 5 bases and J gave up 5 bases, with 18 bases separating them. CDR3 nucleotide sequence: TGTGCCAGCAGTCGCAACAGGGCGGGAGGGACTGAAGCTTTCTTT. Residues: CASSRNRAGGTEAFF.

The chain links TRBV21-1 to TRBJ2-7; TRBD2 reflects the table's D call only, with no check against the DNA. TRBV21-1 is given as a pseudogene. There are 15 residues in the CDR3. The CDR3 bases are TGTGCCACCGAGGGGAGAAGCGGGTGCCTCTACGAGCAGTACTTC. Encoded protein: CATEGRSGCLYEQYF.

This chain joins TRBV12-3 or TRBV12-4 and TRBJ2-1; D gene ambiguous. The CDR3 has 15 amino acids. V was clipped by 4 bases and J by 4 bases, with 14 bases between them. The DNA for the CDR3 is TGTGCCAGCAGTTCCGTAGACTCAATTTACAATGAGCAGTTCTTC. It specifies CASSSVDSIYNEQFF.

The sample holds a few counts of this clonotype. This chain joins TRBV25-1 and TRBJ2-2; tentatively, D is TRBD2 (6 bases). With 3 bases removed from V and 3 bases from J, the gap between germline ends came to 11 bases. The CDR3 runs 15 residues. The germline V gene has CDR1 MGHDK and CDR2 SYGVNS. CDR3 amino acids: CASSEHGSHTGELFF. The CDR3, as DNA: TGTGCCAGCAGTGAGCACGGGAGCCACACCGGGGAGCTGTTTTTT.